This is a list of T cell receptor beta chains from one sample in a study of CD8 T cells in Susac syndrome. One entry per CDR3 protein, called by TCRdb with MiXCR from the immunoSEQ multiplex PCR reads. The sample lists some 120,000 distinct CDR3 sequences; 90% to 95% were seen once. The sequenced sample consisted of CD8+ T cells from PBMCs. These receptors came from a human donor with multiple sclerosis. The CDR3 runs from the conserved cysteine through the conserved F or W. D genes are given only for firm matches. Rows give clone size only sometimes, using once, few, many, or a class for an expanded clone.

CDR3 DNA: TGTGCCTGGAGTGTCGGTTGGGCTGATGAGCAGTTCTTC
CDR3 protein: CAWSVGWADEQFF
clone size: NA
J gene: TRBJ2-1
V gene: TRBV30
D gene: NA

CDR3 DNA: TGTGCCAGCAGCTCTCGGGAGACCCAGTACTTC
CDR3 protein: CASSSRETQYF
clone size: NA
J gene: TRBJ2-5
V gene: TRBV5-4
D gene: NA

CDR3 DNA: TGCGCCAGCAGTCCTCGGGGGGCGTACACTGAAGCTTTCTTT
CDR3 protein: CASSPRGAYTEAFF
clone size: NA
J gene: TRBJ1-1
V gene: TRBV4-1
D gene: NA

CDR3 DNA: TGTGCCAGCAGCTTGGGGATCCTACTAGCGGGGGGAAGCACAGATACGCAGTATTTT
CDR3 protein: CASSLGILLAGGSTDTQYF
clone size: NA
J gene: TRBJ2-3
V gene: TRBV5-6
D gene: TRBD2

CDR3 DNA: TGTGCCAGCAGCTGGGGGGGAGGGGATAATGAAAAACTGTTTTTT
CDR3 protein: CASSWGGGDNEKLFF
clone size: NA
J gene: TRBJ1-4
V gene: TRBV13
D gene: NA

CDR3 DNA: TGTGCCAGCAGCCCGACCCAGGGGGCTCACTATGGCTACACCTTC
CDR3 protein: CASSPTQGAHYGYTF
clone size: NA
J gene: TRBJ1-2
V gene: TRBV9
D gene: TRBD1

CDR3 DNA: TGCAGCGTTCCCGCCCCTACCCTGGAGACCCAGTACTTC
CDR3 protein: CSVPAPTLETQYF
clone size: NA
J gene: TRBJ2-5
V gene: TRBV29-1
D gene: NA

CDR3 DNA: TGTGCCAGCAGCGTAGTGGATAACAACAATGAGCAGTTCTTC
CDR3 protein: CASSVVDNNNEQFF
clone size: NA
J gene: TRBJ2-1
V gene: TRBV9
D gene: NA

CDR3 DNA: TGTGCCAGCAGCGACCATATAAGTTCGAACGCCTATGGCTACACCTTC
CDR3 protein: CASSDHISSNAYGYTF
clone size: NA
J gene: TRBJ1-2
V gene: TRBV5-5
D gene: NA

CDR3 DNA: TGCAGTGCCCTTCCCGTAGGGGCCAATGAGCAGTTCTTC
CDR3 protein: CSALPVGANEQFF
clone size: NA
J gene: TRBJ2-1
V gene: TRBV20-1
D gene: NA

CDR3 DNA: TGTGCCAGCAGTTACTCGCCTTTTCAGGGGAACACCGGGGAGCTGTTTTTT
CDR3 protein: CASSYSPFQGNTGELFF
clone size: NA
J gene: TRBJ2-2
V gene: TRBV6-5
D gene: NA

CDR3 DNA: TGTGCCAGCAGTTGGGCAGGTTATTCACCCCTCCACTTT
CDR3 protein: CASSWAGYSPLHF
clone size: NA
J gene: TRBJ1-6
V gene: TRBV28
D gene: NA

CDR3 DNA: TGTGCCAGCAGCCTCGCACACCGGACGGGAGAGACCCAGTACTTC
CDR3 protein: CASSLAHRTGETQYF
clone size: NA
J gene: TRBJ2-5
V gene: TRBV13
D gene: NA

CDR3 DNA: TGTGCCAGTAGTACCCAGGGGTTCACTGAAGCTTTCTTT
CDR3 protein: CASSTQGFTEAFF
clone size: once
J gene: TRBJ1-1
V gene: TRBV19
D gene: NA

CDR3 DNA: TGTGCCAGCACCCCCAGCCTATCGTACAATGAGCAGTTCTTC
CDR3 protein: CASTPSLSYNEQFF
clone size: NA
J gene: TRBJ2-1
V gene: TRBV12-3/TRBV12-4
D gene: NA

CDR3 DNA: TGTGCCAGTTGGACCCGGGTCACTGAAGCTTTCTTT
CDR3 protein: CASWTRVTEAFF
clone size: NA
J gene: TRBJ1-1
V gene: TRBV7-9
D gene: NA

CDR3 DNA: TGCGCCAGCAGTCCCTTGACCCGGGAGGCCAAAAACATTCAGTACTTC
CDR3 protein: CASSPLTREAKNIQYF
clone size: NA
J gene: TRBJ2-4
V gene: TRBV23-1
D gene: NA

CDR3 DNA: TGTGCCATCAGCCCCGACTACGAGCAGTACTTC
CDR3 protein: CAISPDYEQYF
clone size: NA
J gene: TRBJ2-7
V gene: TRBV10-3
D gene: NA

CDR3 DNA: TGCAGCGTTGAAGACCTTAGAAACAGGGGAGATACGCAGTATTTT
CDR3 protein: CSVEDLRNRGDTQYF
clone size: once
J gene: TRBJ2-3
V gene: TRBV29-1
D gene: TRBD1

CDR3 DNA: TGTGCCAGCAGTGAATTGGAGCTAGGGGGCAGGGCAGATACGCAGTATTTT
CDR3 protein: CASSELELGGRADTQYF
clone size: NA
J gene: TRBJ2-3
V gene: TRBV25-1
D gene: TRBD1

CDR3 DNA: TGTGCCAGCTCACCGGGACAGGGGGCGGTCAAAAACATTCAGTACTTC
CDR3 protein: CASSPGQGAVKNIQYF
clone size: NA
J gene: TRBJ2-4
V gene: TRBV18
D gene: TRBD1

CDR3 DNA: TGCGCCAGCAGCTTGGGCCCGGGAGGGATAAATACGCAGTATTTT
CDR3 protein: CASSLGPGGINTQYF
clone size: NA
J gene: TRBJ2-3
V gene: TRBV5-1
D gene: TRBD2

CDR3 DNA: TGTGCCAGCAGCCCCTACAGGGGAATGAGCTCCGAGCAGTACTTC
CDR3 protein: CASSPYRGMSSEQYF
clone size: NA
J gene: TRBJ2-7
V gene: TRBV3-1
D gene: TRBD1

CDR3 DNA: TGTGCCAGTAGTCCCGGACAGGGGAAGGGTCTGGACACTGAAGCTTTCTTT
CDR3 protein: CASSPGQGKGLDTEAFF
clone size: NA
J gene: TRBJ1-1
V gene: TRBV19
D gene: TRBD1

CDR3 DNA: TGTGCCAGCAGCACCCGGCAGGGCCACGAGCAGTACTTC
CDR3 protein: CASSTRQGHEQYF
clone size: few
J gene: TRBJ2-7
V gene: TRBV7-3
D gene: NA

CDR3 DNA: TGCGCCAGCAGCTCCGGACAGGGTCGGCCGGACACTGAAGCTTTCTTT
CDR3 protein: CASSSGQGRPDTEAFF
clone size: NA
J gene: TRBJ1-1
V gene: TRBV5-1
D gene: TRBD1

CDR3 DNA: TGTGCCAGCAGCGACACAGGGGGCTCCCTCCCCTACTATGGCTACACCTTC
CDR3 protein: CASSDTGGSLPYYGYTF
clone size: NA
J gene: TRBJ1-2
V gene: TRBV13
D gene: TRBD1

CDR3 DNA: TGCAGTGCTAGAGATCGCCAGGGGTTTAGTAACGGCTACACCTTC
CDR3 protein: CSARDRQGFSNGYTF
clone size: NA
J gene: TRBJ1-2
V gene: TRBV20-1
D gene: NA

CDR3 DNA: TGCAGTGCTAGAGTGGTACCGCGGGGTTACGAGCAGTACTTC
CDR3 protein: CSARVVPRGYEQYF
clone size: NA
J gene: TRBJ2-7
V gene: TRBV20-1
D gene: NA

CDR3 DNA: TGTGCCAGCAGTGGAGGGGGGAACGAGCAGTTCTTC
CDR3 protein: CASSGGGNEQFF
clone size: few
J gene: TRBJ2-1
V gene: TRBV5-6
D gene: NA

CDR3 DNA: TGTGCCAGCAGCTACCGTGGAGGGAGGGCCGCCGTGGATACGCAGTATTTT
CDR3 protein: CASSYRGGRAAVDTQYF
clone size: NA
J gene: TRBJ2-3
V gene: TRBV2
D gene: TRBD2

CDR3 DNA: TGCAGTGCCTCCGACAGGGGGCATTATGGCTACACCTTC
CDR3 protein: CSASDRGHYGYTF
clone size: NA
J gene: TRBJ1-2
V gene: TRBV20-1
D gene: TRBD1

CDR3 DNA: TGTGCCACAAAGGACGGTAATCAGCCCCAGCATTTT
CDR3 protein: CATKDGNQPQHF
clone size: few
J gene: TRBJ1-5
V gene: TRBV15
D gene: NA

CDR3 DNA: TGTGCCACCAGTAACGTGGGCAATCAGCCCCAGCATTTT
CDR3 protein: CATSNVGNQPQHF
clone size: NA
J gene: TRBJ1-5
V gene: TRBV15
D gene: NA

CDR3 DNA: TGCAGTGCCAAGGGGGGGCGGGAGACCCAGTACTTC
CDR3 protein: CSAKGGRETQYF
clone size: NA
J gene: TRBJ2-5
V gene: TRBV20-1
D gene: NA